Presented here are 11 T cell receptor beta chains from one specimen sequenced in a study of T cells after yellow fever vaccination. TCRdb reanalysed the 5' RACE reads using MiXCR and keeps one entry per CDR3 protein. The sample includes roughly 340,000 distinct CDR3 sequences, 4% seen only once; the top ten take less than 25%. The material sequenced was PBMCs, taken 5 days after the yellow fever booster vaccination. Receptors originate from a man between 18 and 35 years old who received the YFV17D yellow fever vaccine.

This clonotype was seen ten or more times. V gene TRBV4-1 combines with J gene TRBJ1-5, with D perhaps TRBD1 (6 bases). The CDR3 covers 16 residues. V lost 0 bases to trimming and J lost 5 bases, with 14 bases between them. The germline CDR1 and CDR2 sequences are MGHRA and YSYEKL. The CDR3 loop is CASSQEAGTTHQPQHF. CDR3 nucleotides: TGCGCCAGCAGCCAAGAAGCCGGGACAACCCATCAGCCCCAGCATTTT.

The sample holds many counts of this clonotype. The chain carries TRBV4-3 and TRBJ2-1, with 12 bases aligning to TRBD2. Looked up from germline, CDR1 is LGHNA and CDR2 is YSLEER. The ends lost 1 base at V and 9 bases at J; junction bases unmatched: 4. This CDR3 is 15 amino acids long. The CDR3 nucleotides are TGCGCCAGCAGCCAAGCGACTAGCGGGGGCCGTGAGCAGTTCTTC. As protein: CASSQATSGGREQFF.

Many counts were recorded for this clonotype. V and J are TRBV4-2 and TRBJ1-2, with 9 bases that match TRBD1. Per the germline V gene, CDR1 is LGHNA and CDR2 is YNFKEQ. Unmatched junction bases numbered 8, after V lost 3 bases and J lost 3 bases. CDR3 size: 16 residues. CDR3 in DNA: TGTGCCAGCAGCCAGGCCGGGGACAGGGAATACTATGGCTACACCTTC. Its protein is CASSQAGDREYYGYTF.

This clonotype appeared many times. The rearrangement uses TRBV5-1 and TRBJ1-5; a weak D match, TRBD1 (6 bases). Germline lookup yields CDR1 SGHRS and CDR2 YFSETQ. Trimming removed 2 bases from V and 7 bases from J, with 16 bases in between. The length of the CDR3 is 15 residues. Written as DNA, the CDR3 is TGCGCCAGCAGCTTATCAGGGGCGGGCGGCCAGCCCCAGCATTTT. It specifies CASSLSGAGGQPQHF.

The CDR3 coding sequence is TGTGCCATCAGTGAGCCAAGAAGGGTTGACACTGAAGCTTTCTTT. The encoded protein is CAISEPRRVDTEAFF. The chain joins TRBV5-4 to TRBJ1-1; D uncertain. This CDR3 region has 15 residues. V shed 9 bases and J shed 3 bases, with 21 bases lying between them. The germline gives CDR1 SGHNT, CDR2 YYREEE (reference sequence). Together with reference TRBV5-4 and TRBJ1-1, the CDR3 gives the full variable domain: ETGVTQSPTHLIKTRGQQVTLRCSSQSGHNTVSWYQQALGQGPQFIFQYYREEENGRGNFPPRFSGLQFPNYSSELNVNALELDDSALYLCAISEPRRVDTEAFFGQGTRLTVV.

The V gene is TRBV4-2, the J gene TRBJ1-2, with unresolved D. The CDR3 runs 16 residues. The V gene's germline CDR1 is LGHNA and CDR2 YNFKEQ. V lost 1 base to trimming and J lost 8 bases, with 20 bases between them. CDR3 residues: CASSQASRSSRGGYTF. The CDR3 DNA reads as TGTGCCAGCAGCCAAGCTTCGCGGAGCTCCCGAGGGGGCTACACCTTC.

The rearrangement joins TRBV7-2 to TRBJ1-5, with TRBD1 identical over 9 bases. The CDR3 spans 18 residues. CDR1 is SGHTA and CDR2 is FQGNSA in the germline V gene. The trim removed 1 base at V and 0 bases at J, leaving 7 bases unmatched. DNA of the CDR3: TGTGCCAGCAGCTTAGGCGGGACAGGGCTCCATAGCAATCAGCCCCAGCATTTT. Protein product: CASSLGGTGLHSNQPQHF.

Ten or more counts support this clonotype. This chain joins TRBV6-1 and TRBJ1-6; possibly TRBD1 for D (5 bases). This CDR3 comprises 15 residues. CDR1 and CDR2 from the germline V gene are MNHNS and SASEGT. The ends were cut back, 1 base at V and 10 bases at J, with 14 bases in the middle. CDR3 amino acids: CASSEVAGRGSPLHF. CDR3 sequence (DNA): TGTGCCAGCAGTGAAGTGGCAGGGAGAGGGTCACCCCTCCACTTT.

The chain combines TRBV6-4 with TRBJ2-1; a weak D match, TRBD2 (6 bases). The germline V gene encodes CDR1 MRHNA and CDR2 SNTAGT. The CDR3 contains 12 residues. V lost 3 bases, J lost 15 bases, and 15 bases lay in between. The chain's CDR3 is CASSESSGVPFF. Written as DNA, the CDR3 is TGTGCCAGCAGTGAATCTTCGGGGGTCCCGTTCTTC.

This clonotype came up many times. The chain has TRBV7-3 and TRBJ2-1; the match to TRBD2 covers 9 bases. CDR1 SGHTA and CDR2 FQGTGA come from the germline V gene. This CDR3 region has 13 residues. V trimming: 2 bases; J trimming: 10 bases; junction bases outside the gene matches: 3. CDR3 coding DNA: TGTGCCAGCAGCTTAGCGGGGGGGCAAGAGCAGTTCTTC. Its protein product is CASSLAGGQEQFF. Full variable domain (remainder filled in from reference TRBV7-3 and TRBJ2-1): GAGVSQTPSNKVTEKGKYVELRCDPISGHTALYWYRQSLGQGPEFLIYFQGTGAADDSGLPNDRFFAVRPEGSVSTLKIQRTERGDSAVYLCASSLAGGQEQFFGPGTRLTVL.

This clonotype was seen only a few times. This sequence joins TRBV15 and TRBJ2-5; the D call may be TRBD1 or TRBD2 (5 bases each). CDR3 length: 14 amino acids. Per the germline V gene, CDR1 is LNHNV and CDR2 is YYDKDF (reference sequence). V was shortened by 5 bases and J by 3 bases, with 13 bases between the two germline ends. The CDR3 sequence: CATSLGRMEETQYF. CDR3 bases: TGTGCCACCAGCTTGGGACGGATGGAAGAGACCCAGTACTTC.